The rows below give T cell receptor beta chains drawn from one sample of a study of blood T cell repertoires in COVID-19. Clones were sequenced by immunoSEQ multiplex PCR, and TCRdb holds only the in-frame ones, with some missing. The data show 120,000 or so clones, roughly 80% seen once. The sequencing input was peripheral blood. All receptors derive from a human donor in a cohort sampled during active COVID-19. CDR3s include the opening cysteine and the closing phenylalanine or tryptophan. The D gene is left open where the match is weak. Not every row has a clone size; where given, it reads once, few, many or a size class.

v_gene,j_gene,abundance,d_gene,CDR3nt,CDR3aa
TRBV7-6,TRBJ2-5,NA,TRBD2,TGTGCCAGCAGCTTAGGGGGCGGGGGGGCCCAAGAGACCCAGTACTTC,CASSLGGGGAQETQYF
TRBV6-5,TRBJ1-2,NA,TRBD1,TGTGCCAGCAGTCCCACTCCGGGACAGGGTTATGGCTACACCTTC,CASSPTPGQGYGYTF
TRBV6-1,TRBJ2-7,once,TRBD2,TGTGCCAGCAGTGAACTAGCGGGGGGGCAAACCCGGGGAAAAGACTACGAGCAGTACTTC,CASSELAGGQTRGKDYEQYF
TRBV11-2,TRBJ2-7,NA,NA,TGTGCCAGCAGCTTCAGGGGCGGTTTAAGCTCCTACGAGCAGTACTTC,CASSFRGGLSSYEQYF
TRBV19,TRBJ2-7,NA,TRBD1,TGTGCCAGTAGTATAAGAACAGGGGGACACTACGAGCAGTACTTC,CASSIRTGGHYEQYF
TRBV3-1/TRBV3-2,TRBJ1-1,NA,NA,TGTGCCAGCAGCCACGGGAACACTGAAGCTTTCTTT,CASSHGNTEAFF
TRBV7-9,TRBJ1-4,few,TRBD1,TGTGCCAGCAGCTTAGGGGACAGGGGCTTAAATGAAAAACTGTTTTTT,CASSLGDRGLNEKLFF
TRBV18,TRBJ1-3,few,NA,TGTGCCAGCTCACCACCCGGTCGGGGAGGATCTGGAAACACCATATATTTT,CASSPPGRGGSGNTIYF
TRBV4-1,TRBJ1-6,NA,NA,TGCGCCAGCAGCCAAGAAACTCAGGTTGTCACAGGGAGGGGAGATTCACCCCTCCACTTT,CASSQETQVVTGRGDSPLHF
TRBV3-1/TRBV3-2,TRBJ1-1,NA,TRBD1,TGTGCCAGCAGCCGGACAGGGGTGACTGAAGCTTTCTTT,CASSRTGVTEAFF
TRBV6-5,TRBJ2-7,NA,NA,TGTGCCAGCTACCTGCCAGGGGCCTACGAGCAGTACTTC,CASYLPGAYEQYF
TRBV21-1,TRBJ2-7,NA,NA,TGTGCCACCGCGCTACAGGTGGGTCGTGGCGAGCAGTACTTC,CATALQVGRGEQYF
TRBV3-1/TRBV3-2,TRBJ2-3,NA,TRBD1,TGTGCCAGCAGCCCTTTCTCCAGGGGGCCAAGCACAGATACGCAGTATTTT,CASSPFSRGPSTDTQYF
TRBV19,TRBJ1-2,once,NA,TGTGCCAGTAGTATAGGAGAGACATATGGCTACACCTTC,CASSIGETYGYTF
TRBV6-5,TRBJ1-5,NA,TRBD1,TGTGCCAGCAGACCGCAGGGGGCAGGAGATCAGCCCCAGCATTTT,CASRPQGAGDQPQHF
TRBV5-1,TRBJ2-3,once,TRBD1,TGCGCCAGCAGCTTGGCCACAGGGGGGACAGATACGCAGTATTTT,CASSLATGGTDTQYF
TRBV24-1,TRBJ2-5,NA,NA,TGTGCCACCAGTGGCACAGGTGGGCCTCAAGAGACCCAGTACTTC,CATSGTGGPQETQYF
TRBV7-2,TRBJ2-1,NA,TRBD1,TGTGCCAGCAGCTTAGTAGGGACAGGGTACAATGAGCAGTTCTTC,CASSLVGTGYNEQFF
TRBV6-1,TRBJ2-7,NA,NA,TGTGCCAGCAGTGAAGGGGGGGGCAGGGAGGCCCCCGAGCAGTACTTC,CASSEGGGREAPEQYF
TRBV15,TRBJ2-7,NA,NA,TGTGCCACCAGCAGAGAGGGCGGGACGGTCTCCTACGAGCAGTACTTC,CATSREGGTVSYEQYF
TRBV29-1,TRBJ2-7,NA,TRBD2,TGCAGCGTTGAAAGGCTAGCGGGGAACTACGAGCAGTACTTC,CSVERLAGNYEQYF
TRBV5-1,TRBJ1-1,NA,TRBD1,TGCGCCAGCAGCGGATCCGGGACAGGAGGCACTGAAGCTTTCTTT,CASSGSGTGGTEAFF
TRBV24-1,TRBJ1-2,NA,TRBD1,TGTGCCACCAGTGACCCGACAGGGTCCTATGGCTACACCTTC,CATSDPTGSYGYTF
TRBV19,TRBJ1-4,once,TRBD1,TGTGCCAGCCGTCAGGGGGCACATGAAAAACTGTTTTTT,CASRQGAHEKLFF
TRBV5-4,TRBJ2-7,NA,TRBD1,TGTGCCAGCAGCCCAGGACAGGGGTCCTACGAGCAGTACTTC,CASSPGQGSYEQYF
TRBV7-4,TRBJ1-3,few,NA,TGTGCCAGCAGCCCGACAGGAAACACCATATATTTT,CASSPTGNTIYF
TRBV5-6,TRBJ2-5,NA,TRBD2,TGTGCCAGCAGCTCGGGACTAGGGAAGACCCAGTACTTC,CASSSGLGKTQYF
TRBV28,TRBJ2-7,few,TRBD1,TGTGCCAGCAGAACGAGACAGCCGGACAGGGGGGCAACCTACGAGCAGTACTTC,CASRTRQPDRGATYEQYF
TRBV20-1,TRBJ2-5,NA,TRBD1,TGCAGTGCTAGTAGCGTATTGAGAGGGGGGACAGGACAAGAGACCCAGTACTTC,CSASSVLRGGTGQETQYF
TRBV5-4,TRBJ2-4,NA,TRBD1,TGTGCCAGCAGCACCCGGACAGGGGAGAACATTCAGTACTTC,CASSTRTGENIQYF
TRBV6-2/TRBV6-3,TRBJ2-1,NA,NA,TGTGCCAGCAGTTACGCCGGGGTACGGGAGCAGTTCTTC,CASSYAGVREQFF
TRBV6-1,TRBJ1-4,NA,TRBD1,TGTGCCAGCAGTGAGGGGACAGAGAATAATGAAAAACTGTTTTTT,CASSEGTENNEKLFF
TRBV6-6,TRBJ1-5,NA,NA,TGTGCCAGTCAAATTGGCAATCAGCCCCAGCATTTT,CASQIGNQPQHF
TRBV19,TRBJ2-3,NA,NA,TGTGCCAGTAGTCCCCGGGGAACAGGGACGGGCACAGATACGCAGTATTTT,CASSPRGTGTGTDTQYF
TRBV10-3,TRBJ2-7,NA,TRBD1,TGTGCCATCAGATCGGGACAGGGCTCCTACGAGCAGTACTTC,CAIRSGQGSYEQYF
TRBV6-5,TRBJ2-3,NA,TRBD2,TGTGCCAGCAGTTATTTAGCGGGGGGTGCGGCAGATACGCAGTATTTT,CASSYLAGGAADTQYF
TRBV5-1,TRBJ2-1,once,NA,TGCGCCAGCAGTAAGGAGGCTACAATCTTGAATGAGCAGTTCTTC,CASSKEATILNEQFF
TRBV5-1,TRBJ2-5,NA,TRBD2,TGCGCCAGCAGCTCGACTAGCGGGGAAGAGACCCAGTACTTC,CASSSTSGEETQYF
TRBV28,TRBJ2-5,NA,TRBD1,TGTGCCAGCAGTTTCTGGCAGGGGGCGCCTGAGACCCAGTACTTC,CASSFWQGAPETQYF
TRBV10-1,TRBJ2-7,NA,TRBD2,TGCGCCAGCAGCGCTGGGACTAGCGGGTCCTACGAGCAGTACTTC,CASSAGTSGSYEQYF
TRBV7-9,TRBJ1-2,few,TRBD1,TGTGCCAGCAGCTTAACGGGACAGGGCTCCTATGGCTACACCTTC,CASSLTGQGSYGYTF
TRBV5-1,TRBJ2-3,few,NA,TGCGCCAGCAGAGGGGGAGCGACCAGCACAGATACGCAGTATTTT,CASRGGATSTDTQYF
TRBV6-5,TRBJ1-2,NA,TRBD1,TGTGCCAGCAGTACGGAACAGGGGGCGGGCGGCTACACCTTC,CASSTEQGAGGYTF
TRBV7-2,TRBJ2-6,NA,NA,TGTGCCAGCAGCTTAGGCAGGGCGGCCTCTGGGGCCAACGTCCTGACTTTC,CASSLGRAASGANVLTF
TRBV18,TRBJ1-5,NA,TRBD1,TGTGCCAGCTCACGTGGACAGGGGAATAGCAATCAGCCCCAGCATTTT,CASSRGQGNSNQPQHF
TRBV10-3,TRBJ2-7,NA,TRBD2,TGTGCCACCGAATCTCCTCAGCGGGGGGGCACTGACGAGCAGTACTTC,CATESPQRGGTDEQYF
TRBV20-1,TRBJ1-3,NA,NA,TGCAGTGCTAGTGACGGTGGAAACACCATATATTTT,CSASDGGNTIYF
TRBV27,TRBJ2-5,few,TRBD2,TGTGCCAGCCGCGGACTAGCGGGGGGGTTCCAAGAGACCCAGTACTTC,CASRGLAGGFQETQYF
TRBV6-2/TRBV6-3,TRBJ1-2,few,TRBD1,TGTGCCAGCAGTTACGCCCAGGGGGCTTCGTCACTCAGGGGCTACACCTTC,CASSYAQGASSLRGYTF
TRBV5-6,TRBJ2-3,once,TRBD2,TGTGCCAGCAGCGGACTAGGGGATACGCAGTATTTT,CASSGLGDTQYF
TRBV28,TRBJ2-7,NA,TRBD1,TGTGCCAGCAGTATCCGGGACAGGGGTTTCCTATACGAGCAGTACTTC,CASSIRDRGFLYEQYF
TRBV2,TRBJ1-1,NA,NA,TGTGCCAGCAGTCCGGACGGGCACGGGGGTTTCTTT,CASSPDGHGGFF
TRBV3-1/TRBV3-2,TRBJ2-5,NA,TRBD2,TGTGCCAGCAGCCCTAAGGTACTAGCGGCAGAGACCCAGTACTTC,CASSPKVLAAETQYF
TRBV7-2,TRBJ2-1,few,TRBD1,TGTGCCAGCAGTTCGCCTGACAGGGGGCGGACTGAGCAGTTCTTC,CASSSPDRGRTEQFF
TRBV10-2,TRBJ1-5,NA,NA,TGCGCCAGCAGAGAAGGGGTACGGCAGCCCCAGCATTTT,CASREGVRQPQHF